Below, 28 T cell receptor beta chains from the same sample are listed, as sequenced in a study of regulatory T cells in long-lasting Graves disease. Noted time point: newly diagnosed GD, antithyroid drugs for less than 3 months. The TCR library used RNA extracted from PBMCs. Researchers made TCR beta libraries by using iRepertoire HTBI primers and running Arm-PCR on CDR3 regions. MiXCR, run by TCRdb on the multiplex PCR reads, gives a single entry per CDR3 protein. The data show roughly 610,000 distinct CDR3 sequences, with about 15% seen just once and more than 15% held by the top ten. A further study also used this sample, focusing on T cells in Graves' hyperthyroidism and ophthalmopathy.

The sequenced sample was peripheral blood mononuclear cells (PBMCs), obtained at new diagnosis, from a patient treated with antithyroid drugs. The receptor source for this set is a woman in her 30s with Graves disease.

This clonotype was detected a few times. The rearrangement links TRBV20-1 to TRBJ2-1; D unclear. CDR3 size: 14 residues. V was shortened by 1 base and J by 5 bases, with 12 bases between the two germline ends. Germline values: CDR1 DFQATT, CDR2 SNEGSKA (reference sequence). The CDR3 sequence: CSARARVLDNEQFF. The CDR3 coding sequence is TGCAGTGCTAGAGCCCGGGTTCTCGACAATGAGCAGTTCTTC.

This clonotype occurred many times. The chain carries TRBV20-1 and TRBJ1-5, with D uncertain. This CDR3 is built from 15 residues. CDR1 and CDR2 (germline): DFQATT, SNEGSKA (reference sequence). Between the trimmed V and J ends, which lost 0 bases and 3 bases, there was a span of 12 bases. CDR3 loop: CSARDLGSDNQPQHF. CDR3 nucleotide sequence: TGCAGTGCTAGAGATCTAGGGTCAGACAATCAGCCCCAGCATTTT.

This clonotype was found once. The gene calls are TRBV20-1 and TRBJ2-5; maybe TRBD1 (6 bases). The CDR3 is 12 amino acids. From germline, CDR1 is DFQATT and CDR2 SNEGSKA (reference sequence). V was trimmed by 8 bases and J by 4 bases, leaving 14 bases between them. In DNA form, the CDR3 reads TGCAGTCTAGCCGGGACATCAGAGACCCAGTACTTC. It codes for CSLAGTSETQYF.

In DNA, the CDR3 is TGTGCCAGCAGCCACATTAGCGGGAGTACAAGCTACGAGCAGTACTTC. This translates into CASSHISGSTSYEQYF. V and J are TRBV2 and TRBJ2-7; 9 bases are a match to TRBD2. Germline values: CDR1 SNHLY, CDR2 FYNNEI. This CDR3 has 16 amino acids. With 6 bases clipped from V and 3 bases from J, the junction kept 12 bases outside the gene matches.

The CDR3 DNA follows: TGCGCCAGCAGCCAAGATCTAGTGGGATCGACGCAGTATTTT. Translation gives CASSQDLVGSTQYF. The V and J genes are TRBV4-1 and TRBJ2-3; D call uncertain. The germline V and J ends were trimmed by 0 bases and 9 bases, with 13 bases remaining between them. Germline CDR1 reads MGHRA; CDR2 reads YSYEKL. The CDR3 is 14 amino acids.

The table lists this clonotype with a few counts. The chain links TRBV7-6 to TRBJ2-2, with no clear D. Trimming removed 5 bases from V and 3 bases from J, with 13 bases in between. Germline V gene sequence: CDR1 SGHVS, CDR2 FNYEAQ. CDR3 length equals 15 residues. The CDR3 loop reads CASSTQQKHTGELFF. In nucleotides, the CDR3 is TGTGCCAGCAGCACTCAACAGAAACACACCGGGGAGCTGTTTTTT.

In this sample, this clonotype turned up a few times. The rearrangement links TRBV24-1 to TRBJ2-3, with 7 bases fitting TRBD1. Trimming took 3 bases from V and 4 from J; bases not matched to a gene: 6. This CDR3 spans 15 amino acids. The germline V gene has CDR1 KGHDR and CDR2 SFDVKD. The CDR3 DNA reads as TGTGCCACCAGTGATCATACCCAGGGGGCAGATACGCAGTATTTT. It is translated as CATSDHTQGADTQYF.

As to this clonotype: A read error may be the cause here, since a much bigger clone is one base away. The V and J genes are TRBV28 and TRBJ2-2; D possibly corresponds to TRBD2 (5 bases). Trimming took 11 bases from V and 4 from J, leaving 11 bases between them. The length of the CDR3 is 12 residues. Per the germline V gene, CDR1 is MDHEN and CDR2 is SYDVKM. The CDR3 spells CAARGFTGELFF. For the CDR3, the DNA is TGTGCCGCTCGGGGTTTCACCGGGGAGCTGTTTTTT.

This clonotype was found a few times. J is TRBJ1-1 and V is TRBV18, with D possibly matching TRBD1 (5 bases). The CDR3 extends over 16 amino acids. V was pared by 4 bases and J by 0 bases, with 15 bases between. In germline, CDR1 is KGHSH, CDR2 LQKENI. This CDR3 is CASSLDAGTVNTEAFF. Here the CDR3 DNA reads TGTGCCAGCTCACTCGATGCCGGGACGGTGAACACTGAAGCTTTCTTT.

This clonotype was picked up many times. This chain's CDR3 is CASSWAAFTDTQYF. CDR3 nucleotides: TGTGCCAGCAGTTGGGCAGCTTTCACAGATACGCAGTATTTT. The chain uses TRBV28 and TRBJ2-3; D remains ambiguous. CDR3 length: 14 amino acids. Per the germline V gene, CDR1 is MDHEN and CDR2 is SYDVKM. V was clipped by 4 bases and J by 2 bases, with 10 bases between them.

This chain connects TRBV5-1 to TRBJ1-6; 8 bases match TRBD1. Germline-derived CDR1 and CDR2 are SGHRS and YFSETQ. J was trimmed by 3 bases and V by 5 bases; bases with no gene match: 4. This CDR3 is 15 amino acids long. DNA for the CDR3: TGCGCCAGCAGTCGTACAGGGGGCTATAATTCACCCCTCCACTTT. Translated: CASSRTGGYNSPLHF.

The sample holds a few counts of this clonotype. The genes are TRBV5-1 and TRBJ2-3; maybe TRBD1 (6 bases). The CDR3 covers 15 residues. Germline CDR1 is SGHRS and CDR2 is YFSETQ. V lost 3 bases to trimming and J lost 0 bases, with 11 bases between them. CDR3 protein: CASSYRDPSTDTQYF. CDR3 DNA: TGCGCCAGCAGCTACAGGGACCCCAGCACAGATACGCAGTATTTT.

The chain carries TRBV3-1 and TRBJ2-1; 8 positions match TRBD2. Germline trimming cut 3 bases from V and 7 bases from J; bases unmatched to any gene: 14. There are 17 residues in the CDR3. Germline V gene data show CDR1 as LGHDT and CDR2 as YNNKEL (reference sequence). CDR3 amino acids: CASSQFRDSGNLNEQFF. The CDR3 nucleotides are TGTGCCAGCAGCCAGTTTCGGGATAGCGGGAATTTAAATGAGCAGTTCTTC.

The rearrangement uses TRBV29-1 and TRBJ1-2; D ambiguous. The V and J ends lost 6 bases and 10 bases respectively, with 18 bases between them. The germline gives CDR1 SQVTM, CDR2 ANQGSEA. The CDR3 contains 12 residues. The chain's CDR3 is CSVSPLQEDYTF. The CDR3 DNA is TGCAGCGTGTCGCCCCTCCAGGAAGACTACACCTTC.

This clonotype was detected ten times or more. The rearrangement uses TRBV24-1 and TRBJ2-5; 10 nucleotides match TRBD1. V lost 4 bases to trimming and J lost 2 bases; unmatched junction nucleotides: 3. This CDR3 region has 15 residues. Germline V CDR1 and CDR2: KGHDR, SFDVKD. For the CDR3, the DNA is TGTGCCACCAGTGACCGGGACAGGGGACAAGAGACCCAGTACTTC. Translating it yields CATSDRDRGQETQYF.

This clonotype has at least ten counts. This chain links TRBV11-2 with TRBJ1-4; D call uncertain. This CDR3 has 12 residues. Trimming removed 1 base from V and 8 bases from J, with 5 bases in between. Per germline, CDR1 SGHAT and CDR2 FQNNGV. This CDR3 reads CASSLVREKLFF. Here the CDR3 DNA reads TGTGCCAGCAGCTTAGTCCGCGAAAAACTGTTTTTT. The variable domain in full, completed from reference TRBV11-2 and TRBJ1-4, reads EAGVAQSPRYKIIEKRQSVAFWCNPISGHATLYWYQQILGQGPKLLIQFQNNGVVDDSQLPKDRFSAERLKGVDSTLKIQPAKLEDSAVYLCASSLVREKLFFGSGTQLSVL.

This clonotype was counted many times. The V and J genes are TRBV2 and TRBJ1-5; TRBD1 aligns across 8 bases. Losses at the gene ends were 6 bases for V and 3 bases for J; bases not matched to a gene: 4. This CDR3 is built from 14 residues. Germline V lookup: CDR1 SNHLY, CDR2 FYNNEI. DNA for the CDR3: TGTGCCAGCAGCGACAGGGGTTCCAATCAGCCCCAGCATTTT. As protein: CASSDRGSNQPQHF.

This clonotype was seen repeatedly, ten times or more. J is TRBJ1-1 and V is TRBV2, with a weak D call TRBD1 (6 bases). V lost 4 bases and J lost 0, with 15 bases in between. The CDR3 spans 16 residues. CDR1 is SNHLY and CDR2 is FYNNEI in the germline V gene. The CDR3 spells CASSASGALMNTEAFF. The CDR3 DNA is TGTGCCAGCAGTGCCTCAGGGGCCCTTATGAACACTGAAGCTTTCTTT.

This clonotype was counted between two and nine times. V usage is TRBV24-1 and J usage is TRBJ2-7; 7 bases line up with TRBD2. Trimming at V came to 4 bases and at J to 6 bases, leaving 5 bases not matched to a gene. Germline loops: CDR1 KGHDR, CDR2 SFDVKD. The CDR3 is 13 amino acids. The CDR3 DNA is TGTGCCACCAGTGAGCGGGAGCACGGCGAGCAGTACTTC. Protein product: CATSEREHGEQYF.

In its sample, this clonotype was seen many times. The chain employs TRBV15 and TRBJ2-3; TRBD1 might be the D (5 bases). From germline, CDR1 is LNHNV and CDR2 YYDKDF (reference sequence). Trimming removed 0 bases from V and 5 bases from J, with 6 bases in between. The CDR3 sequence is 13 residues long. DNA of the CDR3: TGTGCCACCAGCAGAGATCAGGGAGATACGCAGTATTTT. The encoded protein is CATSRDQGDTQYF.

This clonotype has ten or more counts. The chain's CDR3 is CASSYSGTSVHEQYF. As DNA, the CDR3 is TGTGCCAGCAGTTACTCCGGGACTAGCGTCCACGAGCAGTACTTC. The chain links TRBV6-5 to TRBJ2-7, with TRBD2 matching 10 bases. V gave up 0 bases and J gave up 5 bases; unmatched junction bases: 4. CDR1 is MNHEY, CDR2 SVGAGI, per germline. There are 15 residues in the CDR3.

This clonotype was seen ten or more times. V usage is TRBV12-3 or TRBV12-4 and J usage is TRBJ2-7; no clear D gene. The CDR3 is 11 amino acids. V lost 5 bases and J lost 6, with 8 bases in between. The CDR3 sequence is CASSIATEQYF. CDR3 bases: TGTGCCAGCAGTATTGCGACCGAGCAGTACTTC.

With respect to this clonotype: A single base separates this from a much larger clone, so it may be a read error. This rearrangement joins TRBV28 to TRBJ2-1; TRBD2 matches 10 bases. The CDR3 length is 21 residues. CDR1 is MDHEN and CDR2 is SYDVKM in the germline V gene. Trimming at V came to 5 bases and at J to 7 bases, leaving 26 bases not matched to a gene. The CDR3 DNA follows: TGTGCCAGCAGTCTACAGAGCAGGCTAGCGGGAGCAGCTCACGTTTCGAATGAGCAGTTCTTC. Its protein product is CASSLQSRLAGAAHVSNEQFF.

This clonotype was detected ten times or more. CDR3 loop: CATSRDRELGAKNEQFF. Written as DNA, the CDR3 is TGTGCCACCAGCAGAGATAGGGAACTAGGAGCCAAAAATGAGCAGTTCTTC. The chain combines TRBV15 with TRBJ2-1; D is possibly TRBD2 (5 bases). There are 17 residues in the CDR3. The germline V and J ends were trimmed by 0 bases and 7 bases, with 19 bases remaining between them. In germline, CDR1 is LNHNV, CDR2 YYDKDF (reference sequence).

A few counts support this clonotype. The chain employs TRBV11-1 and TRBJ2-5, with 12 bases identical to TRBD2. Germline V lookup: CDR1 SGHAT, CDR2 FQDESV (reference sequence). Germline trimming cut 4 bases from V and 5 bases from J; bases unmatched to any gene: 11. This CDR3 contains 17 residues. The CDR3 DNA is TGTGCCAGCAGCTCATCTAGCGGGAGGGCCCTCTGGGAGACCCAGTACTTC. Amino acids: CASSSSSGRALWETQYF.

This clonotype was seen ten or more times. The gene calls are TRBV28 and TRBJ1-6, with D possibly TRBD1 on 5 matching bases. Germline V gene data show CDR1 as MDHEN and CDR2 as SYDVKM. Trimming took off 7 bases at V and 9 bases at J, with 25 bases between the two ends. The CDR3 contains 17 residues. As DNA, the CDR3 is TGTGCCAGCACCGACGGAGGGACGAACGGTATAGCTTCACCCCTCCACTTT. Translation: CASTDGGTNGIASPLHF.

As for this clonotype: This clone may be a read error of a much larger clone one base away. The chain recombines TRBV10-3 with TRBJ1-2, with a tentative D call TRBD1 (5 bases). CDR3 length equals 13 residues. Per germline, CDR1 ENHRY and CDR2 SYGVKD. The V end lost 10 bases, the J end lost 3 bases, and 15 bases lay between the germline ends. CDR3 in amino acids: CATREGSDYGYTF. The DNA of the CDR3 is TGTGCCACCCGGGAGGGGTCAGACTATGGCTACACCTTC.

V usage is TRBV7-8 and J usage is TRBJ1-5; D is uncertain. The CDR3 extends over 14 amino acids. CDR1 is SGHVS and CDR2 is FQNEAQ in the germline V gene. V lost 2 bases, J lost 5 bases, and 10 bases lay in between. CDR3 bases: TGTGCCAGCAGCTTATGGGAGGCAGATCAGCCCCAGCATTTT. It codes for CASSLWEADQPQHF.